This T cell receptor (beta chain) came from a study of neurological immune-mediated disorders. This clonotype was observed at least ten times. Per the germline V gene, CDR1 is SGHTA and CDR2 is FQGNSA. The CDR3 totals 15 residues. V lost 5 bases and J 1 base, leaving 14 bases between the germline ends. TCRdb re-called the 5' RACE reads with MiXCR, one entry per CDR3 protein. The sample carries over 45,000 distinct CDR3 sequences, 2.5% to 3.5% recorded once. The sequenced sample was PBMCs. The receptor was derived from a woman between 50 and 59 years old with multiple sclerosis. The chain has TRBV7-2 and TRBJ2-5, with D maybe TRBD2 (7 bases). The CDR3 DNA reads TGTGCCAGCAGCGCGGACGGGGGGCTCCAAGAGACCCAGTACTTC. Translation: CASSADGGLQETQYF.